These T cell receptor beta chains were read from a single sample in a study of cytomegalovirus exposure and HLA in healthy donors. TCRdb's table, derived via immunoSEQ multiplex PCR, lists solely in-frame clones and lacks some. The sample shows around 260,000 clones, 80% of them seen only once. The sample comprised PBMCs. Receptor source: a girl aged 2 to 9 in good health and CMV-seronegative. Both conserved end residues are part of each CDR3. D genes are given only for firm matches. The size field is filled for only some rows; it gives once, few, many or a size class.

v_gene,d_gene,abundance,j_gene,CDR3nt,CDR3aa
TRBV30,NA,NA,TRBJ1-4,TGTGCCTGGAGTGTACTGGGAGGGGGGGATGAAAAACTGTTTTTT,CAWSVLGGGDEKLFF
TRBV10-3,NA,NA,TRBJ2-7,TGTGCCATCAGCGGGACTGACTCCTACGAGCAGTACTTC,CAISGTDSYEQYF
TRBV11-2,NA,NA,TRBJ2-3,TGTGCCAGCAGCTTAGGAAGCCTAGTAAGGCCGAGCACAGATACGCAGTATTTT,CASSLGSLVRPSTDTQYF
TRBV6-1,NA,few,TRBJ2-7,TGTGCCAGCAGAGCGGGACATCTCTACGAGCAGTACTTC,CASRAGHLYEQYF
TRBV19,NA,NA,TRBJ2-1,TGTGCCAGTAGCCGGTTCTCCCATGAGCAGTTCTTC,CASSRFSHEQFF
TRBV7-2,TRBD2,once,TRBJ2-2,TGTGCCAGCAGCTTATCATTGGGCGGGGGGAACACCGGGGAGCTGTTTTTT,CASSLSLGGGNTGELFF
TRBV5-6,NA,many,TRBJ1-1,TGTGCCAGCAGCCGTGGGGGCATCCGCGGTACTGAAGCTTTCTTT,CASSRGGIRGTEAFF
TRBV4-2,NA,NA,TRBJ2-3,TGTGCCAGCAGCCCCCCTGGGGGGGGCAAAACAGATACGCAGTATTTT,CASSPPGGGKTDTQYF
TRBV5-1,NA,NA,TRBJ1-2,TGCGCCAGCAGCTTGGAGAGGGGAGGTGGCTACACCTTC,CASSLERGGGYTF
TRBV5-1,NA,NA,TRBJ1-1,TGCGCCAGCAGCTCCTTCCCAGACAGTAACACTGAAGCTTTCTTT,CASSSFPDSNTEAFF
TRBV14,NA,NA,TRBJ2-7,TGTGCCAGCAGCCAAGATCTGCACTTTTCGAGCGAGCAGTACTTC,CASSQDLHFSSEQYF
TRBV27,TRBD1,NA,TRBJ2-7,TGTGCCAGCAGTTTGGAGTGGACAGGGGGCGAGCAGTACTTC,CASSLEWTGGEQYF
TRBV5-6,TRBD1,NA,TRBJ2-1,TGTGCCAGCAGAATGGGCCCGGGACAGGGTAGTGAGCAGTTCTTC,CASRMGPGQGSEQFF
TRBV2,NA,NA,TRBJ1-4,TGTGCCAGCACAGATACAACTAATGAAAAACTGTTTTTT,CASTDTTNEKLFF
TRBV29-1,TRBD1,NA,TRBJ1-1,TGCAGCGTAGAGGGACAGGGAATCGGCACTGAAGCTTTCTTT,CSVEGQGIGTEAFF
TRBV27,NA,NA,TRBJ2-1,TGTGCCAGCAGTCGAATCCAGACAGGCCGAATGTTCTTC,CASSRIQTGRMFF
TRBV19,TRBD1,NA,TRBJ1-5,TGTGCCAGTAGTCTCAACAGGGGGCATAGCAATCAGCCCCAGCATTTT,CASSLNRGHSNQPQHF
TRBV5-8,TRBD1,NA,TRBJ1-4,TGTGCCAGCAACTTGGGACAGGGTTATGAAAAACTGTTTTTT,CASNLGQGYEKLFF
TRBV10-1,NA,NA,TRBJ2-7,TGCGCCAGCAGTGAGAGCGCCTACGAGCAGTACTTC,CASSESAYEQYF
TRBV9,NA,NA,TRBJ2-3,TGTGCCAGCAACCCAAAGGGGGAAGGGGAACTCTCCCTTGGCACAGATACGCAGTATTTT,CASNPKGEGELSLGTDTQYF
TRBV23-1,NA,NA,TRBJ1-5,TGCGCCAGCAGTCTAACCGGGAGGGCAGGGGTTAATCAGCCCCAGCATTTT,CASSLTGRAGVNQPQHF
TRBV4-2,NA,few,TRBJ2-5,TGTGCCAGCAGCCAAGAGCGGGGAACCCCCCCGACCCAGTACTTC,CASSQERGTPPTQYF
TRBV5-6,TRBD1,NA,TRBJ2-1,TGTGCCAGCAGCTTGGGGGACAGGGGGTACAATGAGCAGTTCTTC,CASSLGDRGYNEQFF
TRBV19,NA,NA,TRBJ2-6,TGTGCCAGTACCCCCTATAGTATAGGACAAAGACTCTCTGGGGCCAACGTCCTGACTTTC,CASTPYSIGQRLSGANVLTF
TRBV11-2,NA,NA,TRBJ2-3,TGTGCCAGCAGCCTCGGCTTCACAGGGATGACAGATACGCAGTATTTT,CASSLGFTGMTDTQYF
TRBV15,NA,NA,TRBJ1-6,TGTGCCACCAGCCCAAGGGGGTATTCACCCCTCCACTTT,CATSPRGYSPLHF
TRBV15,NA,NA,TRBJ1-5,TGTGCCACCAGCACCCTGACAAATCAGCCCCAGCATTTT,CATSTLTNQPQHF
TRBV2,TRBD2,NA,TRBJ2-1,TGTGCCAGAGGACTAGCGGGAGGGCCTGGCAATGAGCAGTTCTTC,CARGLAGGPGNEQFF
TRBV4-1,NA,NA,TRBJ2-5,TGCGCCAGCAGCCAAGTCAGCTACAGGACCCAGTACTTC,CASSQVSYRTQYF
TRBV28,NA,few,TRBJ2-1,TGTGCCAGCAGTTTATGGGACAGCGAGCAGTTCTTC,CASSLWDSEQFF
TRBV4-2,TRBD1,NA,TRBJ2-7,TGTGCCAGCAGCCACCGGGACAGGGACCCTCCCTACGAGCAGTACTTC,CASSHRDRDPPYEQYF
TRBV7-9,TRBD2,NA,TRBJ2-7,TGTGCCAGCAGCTGGACTAGCGGGAGCTCCTACGAGCAGTACTTC,CASSWTSGSSYEQYF
TRBV9,TRBD1,NA,TRBJ1-1,TGTGCCAGCAGCGTAGGAGATTTTGTAGGGGACAGGGGAGGTGGTACTGAAGCTTTCTTT,CASSVGDFVGDRGGGTEAFF
TRBV5-1,NA,NA,TRBJ2-3,TGCGCCAGCAGCACGGGGACTAGCACAGATACGCAGTATTTT,CASSTGTSTDTQYF
TRBV19,NA,few,TRBJ2-2,TGTGCCAGTAGTATAAAGTCAGGAACCACCGGGGAGCTGTTTTTT,CASSIKSGTTGELFF
TRBV15,NA,NA,TRBJ1-1,TGTGCCACCGGGGAGGTTTCGGGCACTGAAGCTTTCTTT,CATGEVSGTEAFF
TRBV28,NA,NA,TRBJ2-1,TGTGCCAGCAGCTTCGAGTTATCCTACAATGAGCAGTTCTTC,CASSFELSYNEQFF
TRBV7-2,NA,few,TRBJ2-7,TGTGCCAGCAGCTTAGAGCGGACCCCCGGCGACGAGCAGTACTTC,CASSLERTPGDEQYF
TRBV9,NA,NA,TRBJ2-6,TGTGCCAGCAGCGCTTCAGGGTCTGGGGCCAACGTCCTGACTTTC,CASSASGSGANVLTF
TRBV20-1,NA,NA,TRBJ1-4,TGCAGTGCTAGAGACCGGGAAAAACTGTTTTTT,CSARDREKLFF
TRBV27,NA,few,TRBJ1-2,TGTGCCAGCAGTTTAATCGGGAGTCCGGGGTACTATGGCTACACCTTC,CASSLIGSPGYYGYTF
TRBV27,TRBD1,NA,TRBJ2-7,TGTGCCAGCAAAAGGCAACAGGGGAATTACGAGCAGTACTTC,CASKRQQGNYEQYF
TRBV27,NA,NA,TRBJ1-1,TGTGCCATCCTATCCGGGCAGGGCATAGCTTTCTTT,CAILSGQGIAFF
TRBV30,NA,NA,TRBJ1-2,TGTGCCTGGTTGGTCGGAGGATCCTATGGCTACACCTTC,CAWLVGGSYGYTF
TRBV5-1,TRBD1,few,TRBJ2-7,TGCGCCAGCAGCTTGGGGGGGACAGGGGGCTACGAGCAGTACTTC,CASSLGGTGGYEQYF
TRBV18,NA,NA,TRBJ1-1,TGTGCCAGCTCACCCTCAGACATGAACACTGAAGCTTTCTTT,CASSPSDMNTEAFF
TRBV5-1,TRBD1,NA,TRBJ1-1,TGCGCCAGCAGCTTGAACAGGGGGCTAGGTGAAGCTTTCTTT,CASSLNRGLGEAFF
TRBV7-5,NA,NA,TRBJ1-4,TGTGCCAGAAGCTCGGCGACAGGGGGCCTTAAGGAAAAACTGTTTTTT,CARSSATGGLKEKLFF
TRBV5-6,NA,NA,TRBJ1-2,TGTGCCAGCAGCCTTCCAAGGGAGGTTAAAGTCGGCTACACCTTC,CASSLPREVKVGYTF
TRBV2,TRBD1,NA,TRBJ1-5,TGTGCCAGCAGGAGACAGGGGGCGGCAAGTCAGCCCCAGCATTTT,CASRRQGAASQPQHF
TRBV5-1,TRBD1,once,TRBJ2-3,TGCGCCAGCAGCTTGGTCCCGGGACAGGGCACAGATACGCAGTATTTT,CASSLVPGQGTDTQYF